The present TCR beta chain was sequenced within a study of cytomegalovirus exposure and HLA in healthy donors. The study ran its PCR with 60 Vbeta and 13 Jbeta primers. The protocol was immunoSEQ multiplex PCR, while the TCRdb copy is restricted to in-frame clones and leaves out a portion. Among about 140,000 clones listed, about 74% were seen once. V lost 3 bases, J lost 1 base, and 10 bases lay in between. Germline assignment: CDR1 SGDLS and CDR2 YYNGEE. This CDR3 contains 14 residues. The sample was PBMCs. This receptor was taken from a middle-aged man in good health and CMV-seronegative. The chain is built from TRBV9 and TRBJ2-5; D possibly corresponds to TRBD1 (6 bases). As DNA, the CDR3 is TGTGCCAGCAGCGCAGGGACACCCCAAGAGACCCAGTACTTC. Its protein is CASSAGTPQETQYF.